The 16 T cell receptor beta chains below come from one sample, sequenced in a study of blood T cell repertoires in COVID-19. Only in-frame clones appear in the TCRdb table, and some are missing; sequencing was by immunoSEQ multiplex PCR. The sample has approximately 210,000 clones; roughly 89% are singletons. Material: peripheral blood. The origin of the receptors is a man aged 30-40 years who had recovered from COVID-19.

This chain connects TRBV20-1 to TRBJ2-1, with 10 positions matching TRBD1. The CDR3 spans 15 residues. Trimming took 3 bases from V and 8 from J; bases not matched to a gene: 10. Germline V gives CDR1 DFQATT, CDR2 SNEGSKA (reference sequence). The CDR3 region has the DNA TGCAGTGCTAGTATAGGGGGGACAGGGGTCGATGAGCAGTTCTTC. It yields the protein CSASIGGTGVDEQFF.

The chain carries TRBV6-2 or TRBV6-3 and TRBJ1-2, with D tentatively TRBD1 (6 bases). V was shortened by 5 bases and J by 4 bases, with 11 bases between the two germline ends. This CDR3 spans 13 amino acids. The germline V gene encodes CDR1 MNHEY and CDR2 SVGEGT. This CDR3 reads CASSTTGFYGYTF. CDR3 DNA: TGTGCCAGCAGTACGACAGGATTCTATGGCTACACCTTC.

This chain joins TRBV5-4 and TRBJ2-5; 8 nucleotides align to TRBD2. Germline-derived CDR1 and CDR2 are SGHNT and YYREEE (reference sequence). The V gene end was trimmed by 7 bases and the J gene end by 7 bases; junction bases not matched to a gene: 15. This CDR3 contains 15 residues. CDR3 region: CASWAGGRHLGTQYF. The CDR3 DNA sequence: TGTGCCAGCTGGGCGGGGGGACGCCATCTAGGGACCCAGTACTTC.

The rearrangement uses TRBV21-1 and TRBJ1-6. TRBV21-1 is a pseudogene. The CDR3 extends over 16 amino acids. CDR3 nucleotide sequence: TGTGCCAGCAGCAAAGGGAGCGAGACCCATGGTCGACCCCTCCACTTT. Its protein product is CASSKGSETHGRPLHF.

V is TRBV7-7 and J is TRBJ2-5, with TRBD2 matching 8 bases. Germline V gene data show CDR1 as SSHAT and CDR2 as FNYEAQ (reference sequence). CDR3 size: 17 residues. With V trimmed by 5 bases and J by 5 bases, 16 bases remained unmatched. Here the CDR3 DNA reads TGTGCCAGCAGCCAAGGCCTCGGACTAGCAGCAACCGAGACCCAGTACTTC. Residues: CASSQGLGLAATETQYF.

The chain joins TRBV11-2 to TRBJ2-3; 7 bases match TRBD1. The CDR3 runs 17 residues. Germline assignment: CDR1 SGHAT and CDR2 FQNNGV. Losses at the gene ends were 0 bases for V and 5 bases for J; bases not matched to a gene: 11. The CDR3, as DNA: TGTGCCAGCAGCTTAGATCGCAGGGCAGGGGGTAGAGATACGCAGTATTTT. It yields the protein CASSLDRRAGGRDTQYF.

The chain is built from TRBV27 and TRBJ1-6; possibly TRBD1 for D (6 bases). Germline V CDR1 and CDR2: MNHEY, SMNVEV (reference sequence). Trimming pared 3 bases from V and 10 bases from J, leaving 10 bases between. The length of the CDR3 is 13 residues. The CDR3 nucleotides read TGTGCCAGCAGTTTGGCAGGGGCCTCACCCCTCCACTTT. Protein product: CASSLAGASPLHF.

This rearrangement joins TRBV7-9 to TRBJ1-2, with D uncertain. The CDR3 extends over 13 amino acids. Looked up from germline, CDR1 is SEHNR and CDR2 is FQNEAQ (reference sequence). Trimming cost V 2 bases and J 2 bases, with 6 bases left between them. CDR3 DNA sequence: TGTGCCAGCAGCTTATACTCGAACTATGGCTACACCTTC. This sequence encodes CASSLYSNYGYTF.

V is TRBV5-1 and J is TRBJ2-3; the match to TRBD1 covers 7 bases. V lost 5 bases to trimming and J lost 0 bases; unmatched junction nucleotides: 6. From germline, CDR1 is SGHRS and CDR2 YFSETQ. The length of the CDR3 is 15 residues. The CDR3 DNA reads TGCGCCAGCAGGGGACAGACGCTTAGCACAGATACGCAGTATTTT. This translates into CASRGQTLSTDTQYF.

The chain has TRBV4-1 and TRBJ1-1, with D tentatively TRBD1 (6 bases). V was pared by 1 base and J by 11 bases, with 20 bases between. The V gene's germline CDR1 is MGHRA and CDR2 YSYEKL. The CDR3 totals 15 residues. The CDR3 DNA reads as TGCGCCAGCAGCCAAGGGGGAGCAGGGGCAGCCAAGGCTTTCTTT. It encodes CASSQGGAGAAKAFF.

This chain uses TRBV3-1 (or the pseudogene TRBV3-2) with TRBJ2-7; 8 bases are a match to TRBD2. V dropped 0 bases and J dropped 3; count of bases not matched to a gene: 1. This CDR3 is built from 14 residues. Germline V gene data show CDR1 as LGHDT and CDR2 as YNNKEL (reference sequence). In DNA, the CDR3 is TGTGCCAGCAGCCAAGAACTAGCGGTCTACGAGCAGTACTTC. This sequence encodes CASSQELAVYEQYF.

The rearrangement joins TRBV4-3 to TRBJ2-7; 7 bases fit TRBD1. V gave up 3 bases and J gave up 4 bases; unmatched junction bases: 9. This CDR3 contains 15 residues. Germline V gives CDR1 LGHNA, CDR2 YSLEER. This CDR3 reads CASSHLGTESYEQYF. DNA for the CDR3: TGCGCCAGCAGCCACCTCGGGACAGAGTCTTACGAGCAGTACTTC.

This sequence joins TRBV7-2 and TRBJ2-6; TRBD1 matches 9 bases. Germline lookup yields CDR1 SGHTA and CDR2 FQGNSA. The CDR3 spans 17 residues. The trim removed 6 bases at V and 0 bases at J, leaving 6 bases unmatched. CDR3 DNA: TGTGCCAGCAGTCCGGGACAGGGCCACTCTGGGGCCAACGTCCTGACTTTC. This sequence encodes CASSPGQGHSGANVLTF.

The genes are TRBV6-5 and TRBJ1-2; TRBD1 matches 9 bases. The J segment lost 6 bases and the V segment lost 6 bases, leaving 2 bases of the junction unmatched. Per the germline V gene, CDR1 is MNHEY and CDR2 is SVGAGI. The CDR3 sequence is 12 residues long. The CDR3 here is CASRGQGDGYTF. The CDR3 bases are TGTGCCAGCAGGGGACAGGGTGATGGCTACACCTTC.

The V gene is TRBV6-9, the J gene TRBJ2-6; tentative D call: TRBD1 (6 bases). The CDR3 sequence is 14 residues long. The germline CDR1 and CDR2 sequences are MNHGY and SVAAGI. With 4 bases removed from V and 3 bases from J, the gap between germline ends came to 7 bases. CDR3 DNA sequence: TGTGCCAGCAGTTGGGGGCGTGGGGCCAACGTCCTGACTTTC. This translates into CASSWGRGANVLTF.

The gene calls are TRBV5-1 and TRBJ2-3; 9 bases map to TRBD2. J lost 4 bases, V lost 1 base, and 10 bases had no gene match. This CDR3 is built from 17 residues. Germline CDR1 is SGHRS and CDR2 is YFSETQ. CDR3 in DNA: TGCGCCAGCAGCTTGTCGGTAGCGGGGGCCCGAGCAGATACGCAGTATTTT. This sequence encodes CASSLSVAGARADTQYF.